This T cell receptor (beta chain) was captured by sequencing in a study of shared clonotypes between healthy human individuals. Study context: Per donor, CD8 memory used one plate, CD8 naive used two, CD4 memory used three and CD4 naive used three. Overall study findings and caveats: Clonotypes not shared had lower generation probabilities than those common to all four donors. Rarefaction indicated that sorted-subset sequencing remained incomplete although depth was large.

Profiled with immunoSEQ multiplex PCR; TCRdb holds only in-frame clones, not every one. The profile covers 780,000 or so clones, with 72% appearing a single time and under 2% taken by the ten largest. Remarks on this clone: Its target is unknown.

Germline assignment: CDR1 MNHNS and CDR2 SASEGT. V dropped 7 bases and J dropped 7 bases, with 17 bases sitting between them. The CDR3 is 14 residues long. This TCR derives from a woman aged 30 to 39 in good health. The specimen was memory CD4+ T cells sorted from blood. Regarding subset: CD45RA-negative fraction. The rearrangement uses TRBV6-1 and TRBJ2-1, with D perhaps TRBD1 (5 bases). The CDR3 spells CASIRRGIENEQFF. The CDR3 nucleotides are TGTGCCAGCATTCGAAGGGGTATAGAGAATGAGCAGTTCTTC.